The following is a T cell receptor (beta chain) sequence with its context. As yet, its antigen is unknown. The data were obtained in a study of chemoradiotherapy in HPV16-positive cancers. The CDR3 runs 17 residues. V lost 0 bases, J lost 2 bases, and 6 bases stayed unmatched. From germline, CDR1 is KGHSH and CDR2 LQKENI. Study-wide points: Non-HPV-specific T cells did not expand in tumors during treatment, whereas candidate HPV-specific clones and E7-related motifs did.

Profiled with immunoSEQ multiplex PCR; TCRdb holds only in-frame clones, not every one. The sample contains 3,000 to 4,000 clones, roughly 95% of which appear only once. The V gene is TRBV18, the J gene TRBJ1-5; 8 bases map to TRBD1. The source of this sequence is a human donor with HPV-associated anogenital cancer. Sample collection was performed from a patient who underwent chemoradiotherapy. The DNA of the CDR3 is TGTGCCAGCTCACCACCCAAATCGACAGGGGGCAATCAGCCCCAGCATTTT. Translated, it gives CASSPPKSTGGNQPQHF.